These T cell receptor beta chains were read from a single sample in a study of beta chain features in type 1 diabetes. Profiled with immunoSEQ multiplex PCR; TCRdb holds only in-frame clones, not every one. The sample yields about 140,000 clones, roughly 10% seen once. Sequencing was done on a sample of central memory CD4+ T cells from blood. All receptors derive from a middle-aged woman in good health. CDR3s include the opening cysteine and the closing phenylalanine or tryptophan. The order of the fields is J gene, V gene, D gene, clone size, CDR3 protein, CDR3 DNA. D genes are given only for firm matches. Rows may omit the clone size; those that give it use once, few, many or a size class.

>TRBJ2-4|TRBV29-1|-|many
CSVETEAKNIQYF
TGCAGCGTTGAAACAGAGGCCAAAAACATTCAGTACTTC
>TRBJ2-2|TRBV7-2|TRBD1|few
CASRGQGGTGELFF
TGTGCCAGCAGGGGACAGGGAGGCACCGGGGAGCTGTTTTTT
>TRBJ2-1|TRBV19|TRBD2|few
CASSTGTSGGGFQFF
TGTGCCAGTAGTACCGGGACTAGCGGGGGGGGTTTCCAGTTCTTC
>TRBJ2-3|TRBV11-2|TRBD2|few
CASSALAGITDTQYF
TGTGCCAGCAGCGCTCTAGCGGGGATCACAGATACGCAGTATTTT
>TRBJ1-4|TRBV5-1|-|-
CASSLVGRVRRNEKLFF
TGCGCCAGCAGCTTGGTAGGCAGGGTAAGAAGAAATGAAAAACTGTTTTTT
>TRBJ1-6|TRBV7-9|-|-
CASGSGDSPLHF
TGTGCCAGCGGGTCAGGGGATTCACCCCTCCACTTT
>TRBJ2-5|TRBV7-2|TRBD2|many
CASSLAASGETQYF
TGTGCCAGCAGCTTAGCGGCTAGCGGAGAGACCCAGTACTTC
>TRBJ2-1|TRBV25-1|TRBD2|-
CASSAGLAGPWDEQFF
TGTGCCAGCAGTGCCGGACTAGCGGGCCCCTGGGATGAGCAGTTCTTC
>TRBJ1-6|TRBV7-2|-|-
CASSFHANSPLHF
TGTGCCAGCAGCTTTCACGCGAATTCACCCCTCCACTTT
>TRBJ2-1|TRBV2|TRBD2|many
CATPRGASYNEQFF
TGTGCCACCCCGCGGGGGGCGTCCTACAATGAGCAGTTCTTC
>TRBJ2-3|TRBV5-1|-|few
CASSLGQEITDTQYF
TGCGCCAGCAGCTTGGGACAGGAGATCACAGATACGCAGTATTTT
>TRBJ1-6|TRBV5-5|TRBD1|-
CASSLGAGGEIPNSPLHF
TGTGCCAGCAGCTTGGGGGCAGGGGGCGAGATTCCGAATTCACCCCTCCACTTT